The following is a T cell receptor (beta chain) sequence with its context. What it binds is unknown. Treatment meaning: 15 to 20 received Ad26.COV2.S at low or high dose, single or two shots; five or six received placebo; per-sample allocation not given. It was on day 63 after the first vaccine or placebo injection that samples were taken. V was cut by 7 bases and J by 1 base, with 11 bases left in between. CDR3 length: 13 amino acids. The germline V gene has CDR1 SGHRS and CDR2 YFSETQ. This sample stems from a study of Ad26.COV2.S vaccination and SARS-CoV-2 variants. Points from the study as a whole: An underestimation of total T cell responses may have resulted from the TCR breadth and depth analyses.

Only in-frame clones appear in the TCRdb table, and some are missing; sequencing was by immunoSEQ multiplex PCR. Here the sample spans about 390,000 clones, approximately 90% being singletons. This receptor was obtained from a person aged 18-60 years who received the Ad26.COV2.S COVID-19 vaccine or a placebo. This chain connects TRBV5-1 to TRBJ1-1; a possible D gene is TRBD1 (6 bases). Specimen: peripheral blood, collected in a trial of Ad26.COV2.S vaccine versus placebo. The CDR3 sequence is CASREQGNTEAFF. CDR3 nucleotides: TGCGCCAGCCGTGAACAGGGGAACACTGAAGCTTTCTTT.